This T cell receptor beta chain was obtained from a study of CD8 T cells in ankylosing spondylitis. By quantitative 5'-RACE with molecular barcodes, the TCR beta libraries were made. TCRdb passed the 5' RACE reads through MiXCR, listing each CDR3 protein once. The sample has 220,000 or so distinct CDR3 sequences, about 11% seen once. A few counts support this clonotype. The origin of this receptor is a male donor with ankylosing spondylitis or in good health (not recorded which). Sequencing was carried out using blood, either unsorted or a sorted T cell fraction (not recorded which).

The CDR3 is CSATPPGQLSNQPQHF. DNA for the CDR3: TGCAGTGCTACGCCCCCGGGACAGCTTAGCAATCAGCCCCAGCATTTT. This chain connects TRBV20-1 to TRBJ1-5; the match to TRBD1 covers 7 bases. This CDR3 contains 16 residues. The J segment lost 0 bases and the V segment lost 4 bases, leaving 9 bases of the junction unmatched. Germline V gene data show CDR1 as DFQATT and CDR2 as SNEGSKA (reference sequence).